The T cell receptor (beta chain) described here comes from a study of blood T cell repertoires in COVID-19. V was pared by 3 bases and J by 4 bases, with 7 bases between. Per the germline V gene, CDR1 is DFQATT and CDR2 is SNEGSKA (reference sequence). The CDR3 loop spans 11 amino acids. Using immunoSEQ multiplex PCR, the repertoire was profiled, and TCRdb retains in-frame clones only, with some absent. Among 100,000 to 120,000 clones, 81% were seen once, and the ten largest hold less than 45%. The receptor's source is a man at least 80 years old with acute or convalescent COVID-19. The source material was peripheral blood. This sequence joins TRBV20-1 and TRBJ2-7, with D maybe TRBD2 (5 bases). The CDR3 sequence is CSASRLYEQYF. CDR3 sequence (DNA): TGCAGTGCTAGCAGACTATACGAGCAGTACTTC.